A single sample is the source of the 19 T cell receptor beta chains below, sequenced in a study of human T cells and chemical hapten exposure. As to time point: patch test 1, 2 weeks after DPC sensitization. Treatment meaning: therapeutic diphenylcyclopropenone sensitization with weekly scalp DPC. MiXCR was run by TCRdb on the RACE reads, yielding one entry per CDR3 protein. The sample has under 150,000 distinct CDR3 sequences; about 12% are singletons. The material was whole blood, obtained in connection with sensitization to the hapten diphenylcyclopropenone (DPC). These TCRs come from a woman in her fifties or sixties with alopecia areata. Some clones in this sample may be carry-over from other donors' samples.

This clonotype was observed many times. The genes are TRBV7-9 and TRBJ1-4; no firm D call. From germline, CDR1 is SEHNR and CDR2 FQNEAQ (reference sequence). The CDR3 contains 14 residues. V shed 3 bases and J shed 0 bases, with 5 bases lying between them. In DNA, the CDR3 is TGTGCCAGCAGCTTTTCTGCAACTAATGAAAAACTGTTTTTT. Protein product: CASSFSATNEKLFF.

The V and J genes are TRBV18 and TRBJ2-7; possible D gene TRBD2, 5 bases. CDR3 size: 16 residues. The V end lost 2 bases, the J end lost 1 base, and 15 bases lay between the germline ends. Germline V lookup: CDR1 KGHSH, CDR2 LQKENI. The CDR3 protein is CASSPSSTSRSYEQYF. In nucleotides, the CDR3 is TGTGCCAGCTCACCATCTAGTACTAGTCGTTCCTACGAGCAGTACTTC.

The chain couples TRBV10-1 to TRBJ2-3; 7 nucleotides match TRBD1. Trimming took 5 bases from V and 5 from J; bases not matched to a gene: 7. Germline CDR1 is WNHNN and CDR2 is SYGVQD (reference sequence). This CDR3 contains 14 residues. The CDR3 DNA sequence: TGCGCCAGCAGTAAAGGGGGCAGCGGAGATACGCAGTATTTT. Its protein product is CASSKGGSGDTQYF.

This rearrangement joins TRBV2 to TRBJ1-2; TRBD1 might be the D (5 bases). The CDR3 runs to 13 residues. V lost 8 bases and J lost 0, with 10 bases in between. Germline loops: CDR1 SNHLY, CDR2 FYNNEI. The CDR3 protein is CASRRGTNYGYTF. The CDR3 DNA sequence: TGTGCCAGCCGACGGGGGACTAACTATGGCTACACCTTC.

This clonotype was observed a few times. The chain joins TRBV20-1 to TRBJ1-5; D is possibly TRBD1 (5 bases). Germline values: CDR1 DFQATT, CDR2 SNEGSKA (reference sequence). Trimming took 6 bases from V and 2 from J, leaving 20 bases between them. The CDR3 sequence is 16 residues long. CDR3 DNA sequence: TGCAGTGCCCCGAGGGGCGGGGCGCAAGGCAATCAGCCCCAGCATTTT. It translates to CSAPRGGAQGNQPQHF.

This clonotype showed up many times. The CDR3 DNA reads TGTGCCAGCAGTTTACCCACCATTATCGAGCAGTACTTC. It translates to CASSLPTIIEQYF. The chain couples TRBV6-2 or TRBV6-3 to TRBJ2-7, with D hard to call. Germline V gene sequence: CDR1 MNHEY, CDR2 SVGEGT. The CDR3 runs 13 residues. V was trimmed by 4 bases and J by 6 bases, leaving 13 bases between them.

The CDR3 coding sequence is TGCGCCAGCAGCCACGGACAGGGCGTATCATCCTACGAGCAGTACTTC. This gives the protein CASSHGQGVSSYEQYF. V usage is TRBV4-3 and J usage is TRBJ2-7; TRBD1 matches 8 bases. Germline CDR1 reads LGHNA; CDR2 reads YSLEER. The CDR3 is 16 residues long. V gave up 3 bases and J gave up 1 base; unmatched junction bases: 8.

This clonotype has only a few counts. The J gene is TRBJ1-2, the V gene TRBV4-1, with a possible D match to TRBD1 (6 bases). The germline V gene encodes CDR1 MGHRA and CDR2 YSYEKL. The CDR3 length is 17 residues. Between the trimmed V and J ends, which lost 1 base and 4 bases, there was a span of 19 bases. The CDR3 bases are TGCGCCAGCAGCCAAGTGAGGAACAGGGAGGATGGCTATGGCTACACCTTC. Amino acid sequence: CASSQVRNREDGYGYTF.

Notes on this clonotype: This may arise from a read error, as a much more abundant clone is one base away. The J gene is TRBJ1-2, the V gene TRBV12-3 or TRBV12-4; D not resolved. V was clipped by 8 bases and J by 2 bases, with 18 bases between them. The CDR3 extends over 15 amino acids. CDR3 DNA: TGTGCCAGCGGTCCCGGTGGATCGGGGAACTATGGCTACACCTTC. As protein: CASGPGGSGNYGYTF.

The rearrangement joins TRBV5-1 to TRBJ2-4, with 14 nucleotides matching TRBD2. CDR1 and CDR2 from the germline V gene are SGHRS and YFSETQ. The CDR3 consists of 21 residues. V shed 2 bases, J shed 0 bases, and the junction held 13 bases outside the gene matches. The CDR3 DNA follows: TGCGCCAGCAGCTTTGGACTAGCGGGAGGCTCCGTTTACGGAGCCAAAAACATTCAGTACTTC. Encoded protein: CASSFGLAGGSVYGAKNIQYF.

This clonotype was counted a few times. The V and J genes are TRBV6-2 or TRBV6-3 and TRBJ2-7, with D unclear. Trimming cost V 6 bases and J 1 base, with 7 bases left between them. The CDR3 sequence is 12 residues long. Germline values: CDR1 MNHEY, CDR2 SVGEGT. CDR3 DNA: TGTGCCAGCAGCATAACTTCCTACGAGCAGTACTTC. Its translation: CASSITSYEQYF.

This clonotype turned up a few times. The V gene is TRBV7-6, the J gene TRBJ2-3; D may be TRBD2 (6 bases). Germline V CDR1 and CDR2: SGHVS, FNYEAQ. Trimming cost V 0 bases and J 3 bases, with 19 bases left between them. This CDR3 is built from 18 residues. The DNA of the CDR3 is TGTGCCAGCAGCTTAGCGCGCGTTGCGGGCGGAGGGACAGATACGCAGTATTTT. This translates into CASSLARVAGGGTDTQYF.

The chain carries TRBV9 and TRBJ2-2, with 7 positions matching TRBD2. The CDR3 covers 16 residues. The ends lost 4 bases at V and 1 base at J; junction bases unmatched: 7. Germline-derived CDR1 and CDR2 are SGDLS and YYNGEE. CDR3 residues: CASSTQAGMNTGELFF. In DNA, the CDR3 is TGTGCCAGCAGCACCCAAGCGGGGATGAACACCGGGGAGCTGTTTTTT.

The rearrangement uses TRBV15 and TRBJ2-3, with 8 nucleotides matching TRBD2. Germline CDR1 reads LNHNV; CDR2 reads YYDKDF (reference sequence). Losses at the gene ends were 0 bases for V and 12 bases for J; bases not matched to a gene: 8. The CDR3 sequence is 14 residues long. CDR3 sequence (DNA): TGTGCCACCAGCAGAGATTCAGGGGCGGGAGGTCAGTATTTT. This sequence encodes CATSRDSGAGGQYF.

This clonotype was seen a few times. V is TRBV7-2 and J is TRBJ1-3, with 9 bases that match TRBD1. The germline V gene encodes CDR1 SGHTA and CDR2 FQGNSA. V dropped 5 bases and J dropped 0; count of bases not matched to a gene: 2. CDR3 length: 15 amino acids. For the CDR3, the DNA is TGTGCCAGCAGCCGGACAGGGGCCTCTGGAAACACCATATATTTT. This codes for CASSRTGASGNTIYF. Full variable domain (outside the CDR3, taken from reference TRBV7-2 and TRBJ1-3): GAGVSQSPSNKVTEKGKDVELRCDPISGHTALYWYRQSLGQGLEFLIYFQGNSAPDKSGLPSDRFSAERTGGSVSTLTIQRTQQEDSAVYLCASSRTGASGNTIYFGEGSWLTVV.

This clonotype has only a few counts. This chain connects TRBV20-1 to TRBJ2-7, with TRBD1 identical over 8 bases. The CDR3 is 16 residues long. The V and J ends lost 0 bases and 3 bases, in that order; junction bases with no gene match: 10. In germline, CDR1 is DFQATT, CDR2 SNEGSKA (reference sequence). The CDR3 coding sequence is TGCAGTGCTAGAGATAAGGTGGGGACAGGAGTCTACGAGCAGTACTTC. It yields the protein CSARDKVGTGVYEQYF.

This chain uses TRBV6-6 with TRBJ1-2; D unresolved. The CDR3 totals 13 residues. V was cut by 4 bases and J by 8 bases, with 14 bases left in between. The germline V gene has CDR1 MNHNY and CDR2 SVGAGI (reference sequence). The CDR3 protein is CASSFPPARGYTF. The CDR3 coding sequence is TGTGCCAGCAGTTTCCCCCCCGCGCGCGGCTACACCTTC.

This clonotype was seen more than once but under ten times. The genes are TRBV7-6 and TRBJ2-5; TRBD2 matches 9 bases. Germline trimming cut 5 bases from V and 7 bases from J; bases unmatched to any gene: 14. This CDR3 spans 16 amino acids. Per germline, CDR1 SGHVS and CDR2 FNYEAQ. This chain's CDR3 is CASSPQTGLAIGTQYF. DNA for the CDR3: TGTGCCAGCAGCCCCCAAACAGGACTAGCGATCGGGACCCAGTACTTC.

This clonotype was detected many times. CDR3 DNA sequence: TGTGCCAGCAGCAAGGGGCGCCGGACTAGCGGGAAAGCCGATACGCAGTATTTT. Translation gives CASSKGRRTSGKADTQYF. The rearrangement joins TRBV7-2 to TRBJ2-3; TRBD2 matches 12 bases. The CDR3 is made up of 18 amino acids. CDR1 is SGHTA, CDR2 FQGNSA, per germline. The trim removed 5 bases at V and 6 bases at J, leaving 15 bases unmatched.